Below, 28 T cell receptor beta chains from the same sample are listed, as sequenced in a study of shared clonotypes between healthy human individuals. The method was immunoSEQ multiplex PCR; TCRdb's version includes in-frame clones alone and lacks a portion of them. Of around 2,100,000 clones listed, just under 95% were seen once; the top ten hold roughly 1%. Terminally differentiated effector memory CD45RA+ cells were excluded from the naive CD8 cells, which were CD45RO-negative and positively selected for CCR7. Sequences were obtained from naive CD8+ T cells sorted from blood. These receptors were taken from a man in his late teens or twenties in good health.

The rearrangement links TRBV2 to TRBJ2-5, with D uncertain. This CDR3 has 13 amino acids. Germline CDR1 is SNHLY and CDR2 is FYNNEI. Trimming removed 10 bases at V and 5 bases at J, with 17 bases between. CDR3 in amino acids: CAIPGSFRETQYF. In DNA, the CDR3 is TGTGCCATTCCGGGCAGCTTCAGGGAGACCCAGTACTTC.

This chain joins TRBV11-2 and TRBJ2-7; D is ambiguous. The CDR3 extends over 12 amino acids. Germline V gives CDR1 SGHAT, CDR2 FQNNGV. V lost 2 bases and J lost 6, with 8 bases in between. This chain's CDR3 is CASSLSSSEQYF. The CDR3 region has the DNA TGTGCCAGCAGCTTATCGAGCTCCGAGCAGTACTTC.

The chain has TRBV27 and TRBJ2-1; 8 bases match TRBD1. The length of the CDR3 is 14 residues. Germline CDR1 is MNHEY and CDR2 is SMNVEV (reference sequence). Trimming took 5 bases from V and 6 from J; bases not matched to a gene: 6. Here the CDR3 DNA reads TGTGCCAGCAGTCACCGGGACAGGACCAATGAGCAGTTCTTC. Amino acids: CASSHRDRTNEQFF.

This sequence joins TRBV27 and TRBJ1-4; tentative D call: TRBD1 (5 bases). The V end was cut by 7 bases, the J end by 4 bases, with 13 bases between. Germline V CDR1 and CDR2: MNHEY, SMNVEV (reference sequence). This CDR3 has 14 amino acids. In DNA, the CDR3 is TGTGCCAGCACCACTTATGGGGGTAATGAAAAACTGTTTTTT. Translation: CASTTYGGNEKLFF.

The chain combines TRBV7-9 with TRBJ2-5; 8 bases are a match to TRBD1. V shed 3 bases, J shed 0 bases, and the junction held 6 bases outside the gene matches. Per germline, CDR1 SEHNR and CDR2 FQNEAQ (reference sequence). This CDR3 comprises 16 residues. CDR3 DNA sequence: TGTGCCAGCAGCTTTTCGACAGGGGAGTACCAAGAGACCCAGTACTTC. Its translation is CASSFSTGEYQETQYF.

The rearrangement joins TRBV7-9 to TRBJ2-7; 7 bases line up with TRBD1. The germline V gene has CDR1 SEHNR and CDR2 FQNEAQ (reference sequence). Unmatched junction bases numbered 6, after V lost 4 bases and J lost 0 bases. The CDR3 runs 15 residues. For the CDR3, the DNA is TGTGCCAGCAGCTCCAAGGACAGGTTCTCCTACGAGCAGTACTTC. It specifies CASSSKDRFSYEQYF.

The chain combines TRBV27 with TRBJ2-2; 15 bases match TRBD2. J was trimmed by 10 bases and V by 4 bases; bases with no gene match: 4. The CDR3 spans 15 residues. CDR1 is MNHEY, CDR2 SMNVEV, per germline (reference sequence). CDR3 sequence reads: CASSYGTSGGTELFF. The CDR3 nucleotides are TGTGCCAGCAGTTACGGGACTAGCGGGGGGACGGAGCTGTTTTTT.

V gene TRBV28 combines with J gene TRBJ1-1, with D possibly TRBD1 on 5 matching bases. CDR1 MDHEN and CDR2 SYDVKM come from the germline V gene. The CDR3 is 14 amino acids. Trimming shortened V by 2 bases and J by 6 bases, and 13 bases separated the two germline ends. The CDR3 DNA sequence: TGTGCCAGCAGTTTAAAGGGGATCGGCGCTGAAGCTTTCTTT. Protein: CASSLKGIGAEAFF. The full variable domain, rest sourced from reference TRBV28 and TRBJ1-1, is DVKVTQSSRYLVKRTGEKVFLECVQDMDHENMFWYRQDPGLGLRLIYFSYDVKMKEKGDIPEGYSVSREKKERFSLILESASTNQTSMYLCASSLKGIGAEAFFGQGTRLTVV.

This rearrangement joins TRBV5-1 to TRBJ2-2; the match to TRBD2 covers 16 bases. Germline CDR1 SGHRS, CDR2 YFSETQ. After removal of 5 bases from V and 6 bases from J, the junction contained 4 bases not matched to a gene. The CDR3 is 16 residues long. Here the CDR3 reads CASSTGTSGRAGELFF. The CDR3 DNA is TGCGCCAGCAGTACCGGGACTAGCGGGAGGGCCGGGGAGCTGTTTTTT.

The chain couples TRBV28 to TRBJ2-5; D may be TRBD2 (6 bases). V shed 2 bases and J shed 0 bases, with 16 bases lying between them. Per germline, CDR1 MDHEN and CDR2 SYDVKM. The CDR3 is made up of 17 amino acids. The CDR3 region is CASSLLRASEYQETQYF. CDR3 DNA: TGTGCCAGCAGTTTACTGCGGGCTAGCGAGTACCAAGAGACCCAGTACTTC.

This rearrangement joins TRBV7-3 to TRBJ2-1, with D unresolved. V was trimmed by 5 bases and J by 0 bases, leaving 8 bases between them. The length of the CDR3 is 14 residues. CDR1 is SGHTA, CDR2 FQGTGA, per germline. CDR3 nucleotides: TGTGCCAGCAGCCTATATAGCTCCTACAATGAGCAGTTCTTC. Its translation: CASSLYSSYNEQFF.

This sequence joins TRBV4-1 and TRBJ2-7; TRBD2 might be the D (6 bases). The V gene lost 4 bases and the J gene lost 2 bases, with 15 bases spanning the gap. The germline V gene has CDR1 MGHRA and CDR2 YSYEKL. This CDR3 is 15 amino acids long. CDR3 sequence: CASSPRPGLAYEQYF. The CDR3 DNA is TGCGCCAGCAGCCCGCGCCCGGGACTCGCCTACGAGCAGTACTTC.

The rearrangement uses TRBV27 and TRBJ2-7; 7 bases line up with TRBD1. V lost 5 bases and J lost 3; bases outside the gene matches: 10. Germline CDR1 MNHEY, CDR2 SMNVEV (reference sequence). The CDR3 has 15 residues. In nucleotides, the CDR3 is TGTGCCAGCAGTACCTCCGGGACAGCACGCTACGAGCAGTACTTC. Its protein is CASSTSGTARYEQYF.

The rearrangement joins TRBV29-1 to TRBJ2-1, with D possibly matching TRBD2 (5 bases). The germline CDR1 and CDR2 sequences are SQVTM and ANQGSEA. This CDR3 region has 14 residues. V shed 0 bases and J shed 4 bases, with 10 bases lying between them. DNA for the CDR3: TGCAGCGTTGAAGATTTCGGGGTATACAATGAGCAGTTCTTC. The encoded protein is CSVEDFGVYNEQFF.

V gene TRBV21-1 combines with J gene TRBJ1-3. TRBV21-1 is deemed a pseudogene. The CDR3 runs to 18 residues. CDR3 nucleotides: TGTGCCAGCAGCAAAGTAAGGGTCGCAGAGACCTCTGGAAACACCATATATTTT. Translation: CASSKVRVAETSGNTIYF.

As to this clone: The junction and the germline gene differ at one end; a read error may be behind it. The gene calls are TRBV7-9 and TRBJ1-3; D gene unclear. CDR1 and CDR2 (germline): SEHNR, FQNEAQ (reference sequence). The CDR3 runs to 16 residues. CDR3 nucleotides: TGTGCCAGCACCTTACAGCAACCGGGCCCTGGAAACACCATATATTTT. Its protein is CASTLQQPGPGNTIYF.

This clone was counted once. The chain couples TRBV2 to TRBJ2-7; D possibly corresponds to TRBD1 (6 bases). CDR1 SNHLY and CDR2 FYNNEI come from the germline V gene. The V and J ends lost 1 base and 4 bases respectively, with 20 bases between them. The CDR3 has 17 amino acids. The CDR3 region has the DNA TGTGCCAGCAGTGAAGGTACGGCAGGGGTCCATCTATACGAGCAGTACTTC. Its translation: CASSEGTAGVHLYEQYF.

The V gene is TRBV28, the J gene TRBJ1-2; 9 bases map to TRBD1. Per germline, CDR1 MDHEN and CDR2 SYDVKM. The CDR3 is made up of 14 amino acids. V was pared by 6 bases and J by 5 bases, with 7 bases of the junction left unmatched. The chain's CDR3 is CASSRHGTGYGYTF. As DNA, the CDR3 is TGTGCCAGCAGCCGACATGGGACAGGGTATGGCTACACCTTC.

The J gene is TRBJ2-7, the V gene TRBV6-5; possibly TRBD1 or TRBD2 for D (5 bases each). The CDR3 has 14 amino acids. Germline CDR1 MNHEY, CDR2 SVGAGI. Trimming took off 4 bases at V and 1 base at J, with 11 bases between the two ends. CDR3 region: CASSSSGASYEQYF. CDR3 DNA sequence: TGTGCCAGCAGTTCTTCCGGGGCGTCCTACGAGCAGTACTTC.

J is TRBJ2-7 and V is TRBV13, with 9 bases identical to TRBD1. V shed 6 bases, J shed 0 bases, and the junction held 12 bases outside the gene matches. Germline CDR1 reads PRHDT; CDR2 reads FYEKMQ (reference sequence). The length of the CDR3 is 17 residues. CDR3 sequence: CASRTRGGTGPSYEQYF. The CDR3 DNA reads TGTGCCAGCAGGACGCGGGGAGGGACAGGGCCCTCCTACGAGCAGTACTTC.

This chain connects TRBV14 to TRBJ1-4, with no clear D. Germline V gene lookup returns CDR1 SGHDN and CDR2 FVKESK. The CDR3 sequence is 13 residues long. V was trimmed by 1 base and J by 6 bases, leaving 6 bases between them. This chain's CDR3 is CASSQVGDEKLFF. The DNA for the CDR3 is TGTGCCAGCAGCCAAGTAGGTGATGAAAAACTGTTTTTT.

V and J are TRBV28 and TRBJ1-3; D call uncertain. The CDR3 has 14 amino acids. Per germline, CDR1 MDHEN and CDR2 SYDVKM. V was cut by 8 bases and J by 0 bases, with 11 bases left in between. CDR3 region: CASAAGNSGNTIYF. The DNA for the CDR3 is TGTGCCAGCGCGGCAGGAAACTCTGGAAACACCATATATTTT.

The genes are TRBV7-9 and TRBJ2-7, with 8 bases identical to TRBD2. CDR3 length: 15 amino acids. V lost 5 bases to trimming and J lost 3 bases; unmatched junction nucleotides: 9. The germline V gene has CDR1 SEHNR and CDR2 FQNEAQ (reference sequence). The CDR3 loop reads CASSRPGLVIYEQYF. The CDR3 DNA reads as TGTGCCAGCAGCCGTCCGGGACTAGTGATCTACGAGCAGTACTTC.

The gene calls are TRBV7-9 and TRBJ1-3; D is undetermined. Deletions cut 5 bases from V and 4 bases from J, with 18 bases between. Germline V gives CDR1 SEHNR, CDR2 FQNEAQ (reference sequence). This CDR3 region has 16 residues. The CDR3 DNA reads as TGTGCCAGCAGCCCAGGCGTGGGGATGCAGGGAAACACCATATATTTT. It codes for CASSPGVGMQGNTIYF.

The chain joins TRBV2 to TRBJ1-1; D ambiguous. Germline CDR1 reads SNHLY; CDR2 reads FYNNEI. V was cut by 0 bases and J by 1 base, with 12 bases left in between. This CDR3 is built from 16 residues. CDR3 sequence reads: CASSEALVMGNTEAFF. The CDR3 DNA is TGTGCCAGCAGTGAAGCGTTGGTCATGGGGAACACTGAAGCTTTCTTT.

This chain links TRBV28 with TRBJ1-6, with a possible D match to TRBD1 (5 bases). The germline gives CDR1 MDHEN, CDR2 SYDVKM. CDR3 length: 17 amino acids. Trimming stripped 1 base from V and 0 bases from J, with 10 bases between. The CDR3 here is CASSLSVGTSYNSPLHF. The CDR3, as DNA: TGTGCCAGCAGTTTATCAGTGGGGACCTCCTATAATTCACCCCTCCACTTT.

V usage is TRBV19 and J usage is TRBJ2-7; D is possibly TRBD1 or TRBD2 (5 bases each). Germline CDR1 and CDR2: LNHDA and SQIVND (reference sequence). The CDR3 runs to 14 residues. V shed 5 bases and J shed 4 bases, with 15 bases lying between them. The CDR3 DNA reads as TGTGCCAGTAGTCCGGGGCTAGAAAATTACGAGCAGTACTTC. As protein: CASSPGLENYEQYF.

This clone was observed a single time. This chain links TRBV4-3 with TRBJ2-7; D not certain. V dropped 2 bases and J dropped 2 bases, with 7 bases sitting between them. This CDR3 is built from 13 residues. CDR1 and CDR2 (germline): LGHNA, YSLEER. The CDR3 DNA is TGCGCCAGCAGCCAATCCGTGACCTACGAGCAGTACTTC. This encodes CASSQSVTYEQYF.